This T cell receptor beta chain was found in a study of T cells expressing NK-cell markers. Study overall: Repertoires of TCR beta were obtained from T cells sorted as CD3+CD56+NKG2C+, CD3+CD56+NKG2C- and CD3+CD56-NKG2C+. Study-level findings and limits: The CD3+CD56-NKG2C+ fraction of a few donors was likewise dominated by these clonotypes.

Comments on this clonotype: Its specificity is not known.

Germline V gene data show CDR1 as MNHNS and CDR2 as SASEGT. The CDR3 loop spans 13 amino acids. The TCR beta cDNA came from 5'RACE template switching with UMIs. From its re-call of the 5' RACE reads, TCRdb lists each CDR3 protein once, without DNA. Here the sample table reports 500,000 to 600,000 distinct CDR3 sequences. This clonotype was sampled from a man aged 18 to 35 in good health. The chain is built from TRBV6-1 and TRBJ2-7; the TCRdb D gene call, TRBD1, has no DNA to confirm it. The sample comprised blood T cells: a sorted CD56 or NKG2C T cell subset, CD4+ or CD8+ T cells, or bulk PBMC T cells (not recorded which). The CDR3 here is CASSRYSTYEQYF.